A single T cell receptor beta chain is shown here with its context. The antigen remains undetermined. This record belongs to a study of cytomegalovirus exposure and HLA in healthy donors. Germline lookup yields CDR1 MNHNY and CDR2 SVGAGI (reference sequence). V was shortened by 6 bases and J by 3 bases, with 15 bases between the two germline ends. This CDR3 region has 15 residues. In the PCR, 60 Vbeta and 13 Jbeta primers were used. TCRdb's copy holds only in-frame clones and misses some; the assay was immunoSEQ multiplex PCR. The table lists some 180,000 clones, over 80% of them singletons. Whole-study results and caveats: Most observed TCR sequences were rare, whereas some public TCRs were detected in many donors. The study flagged some 170 TCR beta chains as cytomegalovirus-associated.

The source material was PBMCs. The chain is built from TRBV6-6 and TRBJ2-1, with D perhaps TRBD1 (5 bases). The source is a man aged 40-49 years in good health and CMV-seronegative. Here the CDR3 DNA reads TGTGCCAGCAGCGCGACAGCCTTGGGCTACAATGAGCAGTTCTTC. Translation gives CASSATALGYNEQFF.